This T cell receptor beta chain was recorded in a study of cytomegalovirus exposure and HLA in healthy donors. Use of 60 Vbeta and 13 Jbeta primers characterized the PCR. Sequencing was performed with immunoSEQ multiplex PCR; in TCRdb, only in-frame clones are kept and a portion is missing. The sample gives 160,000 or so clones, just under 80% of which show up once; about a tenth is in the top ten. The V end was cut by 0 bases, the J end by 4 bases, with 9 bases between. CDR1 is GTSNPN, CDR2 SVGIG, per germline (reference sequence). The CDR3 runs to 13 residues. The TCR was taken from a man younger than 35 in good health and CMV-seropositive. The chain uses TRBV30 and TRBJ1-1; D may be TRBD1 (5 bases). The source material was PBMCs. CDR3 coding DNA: TGTGCCTGGAGTGTACTGGGGGGCACTGAAGCTTTCTTT. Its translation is CAWSVLGGTEAFF.